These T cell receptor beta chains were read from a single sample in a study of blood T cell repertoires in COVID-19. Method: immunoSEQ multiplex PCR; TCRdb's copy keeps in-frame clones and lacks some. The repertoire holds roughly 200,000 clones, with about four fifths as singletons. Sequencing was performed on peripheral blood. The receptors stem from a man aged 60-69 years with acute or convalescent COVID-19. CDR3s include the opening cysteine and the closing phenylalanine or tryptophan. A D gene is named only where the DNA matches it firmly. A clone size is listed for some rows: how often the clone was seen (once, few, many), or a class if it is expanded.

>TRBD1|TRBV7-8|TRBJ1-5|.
TGTGCCAGCAGCCGCGGACAGGGGGCTGGTCAGCCCCAGCATTTT
CASSRGQGAGQPQHF
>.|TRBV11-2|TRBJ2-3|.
TGTGCCAGCAGCCAGTGGTTGGCAGATACGCAGTATTTT
CASSQWLADTQYF
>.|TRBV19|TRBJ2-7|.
TGTGCCAGTAGTATACAGGGGACCTACGAGCAGTACTTC
CASSIQGTYEQYF
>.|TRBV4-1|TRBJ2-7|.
TGCGCCAGCAGCCAAGATTCCGGTACCGTAGTGAGGGAGCAGTACTTC
CASSQDSGTVVREQYF
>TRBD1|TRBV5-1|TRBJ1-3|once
TGCGCCAGCAGCGCTGGGACAGCTGGAAACACCATATATTTT
CASSAGTAGNTIYF
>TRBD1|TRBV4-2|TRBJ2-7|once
TGTGCCAGCAGCCAAAACCGGGACAGGGGAAGCAACGAGCAGTACTTC
CASSQNRDRGSNEQYF
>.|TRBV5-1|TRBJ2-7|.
TGCGCCAGCAGCTTGGAGGGGGTTGTAAGTGAGCAGTACTTC
CASSLEGVVSEQYF
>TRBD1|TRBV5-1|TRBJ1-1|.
TGCGCCAGCAGCCGAATCACTTACAGGGGAACTGAAGCTTTCTTT
CASSRITYRGTEAFF
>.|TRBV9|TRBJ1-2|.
TGTGCCAGCGGCGGACAGTCGAGGTACTATGGCTACACCTTC
CASGGQSRYYGYTF
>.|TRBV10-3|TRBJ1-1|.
TGTGCCATCAGTGAGTCTAGAGGGATGAACACTGAAGCTTTCTTT
CAISESRGMNTEAFF
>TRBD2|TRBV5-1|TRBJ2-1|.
TGCGCCAGCAGCTTCCCACCCTTTACTAGTAGCGGGACCTACAATGAGCAGTTCTTC
CASSFPPFTSSGTYNEQFF
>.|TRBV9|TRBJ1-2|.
TGTGCCAGCAGCGTCTCGAGCGGCTATGGCTACACCTTC
CASSVSSGYGYTF
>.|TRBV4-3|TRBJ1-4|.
TGCGCCAGCAGCCTGGGACAAGGCCTTTATAATGAAAAACTGTTTTTT
CASSLGQGLYNEKLFF
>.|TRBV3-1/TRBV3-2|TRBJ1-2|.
TGTGCCAGCAGCCAAGAAATTCCCAAGGGAGGCCAGGACTACACCTTC
CASSQEIPKGGQDYTF
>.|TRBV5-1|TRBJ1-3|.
TGCGCCAGCAGCTTAAACCAGGACAGTAGCTCTGGAAACACCATATATTTT
CASSLNQDSSSGNTIYF
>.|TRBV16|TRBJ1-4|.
TGTGCCAGCAGCCCAACCAGGGGAACTAATGAAAAACTGTTTTTT
CASSPTRGTNEKLFF